These T cell receptor beta chains were read from a single sample in a study of T cells in Graves' hyperthyroidism and ophthalmopathy. One entry per CDR3 protein results from TCRdb running MiXCR on the multiplex PCR reads. The sample lists around 190,000 distinct CDR3 sequences, roughly 17% seen once, with around 48% in the top ten. Sequencing input: blood. Source of these receptors: a woman aged 50 to 65 with Graves' hyperthyroidism. CDR3s include the opening cysteine and the closing phenylalanine or tryptophan. Each record gives: J gene, D gene, V gene, clone size, CDR3 DNA, CDR3 protein. D genes are given only for firm matches. The size field is filled for only some rows; it gives once, few, many or a size class.

TRBJ2-3 | . | TRBV24-1 | . | TGTGCCACCAGTGATTTGGACGGGGCGGGCCACACAGATACGCAGTATTTT | CATSDLDGAGHTDTQYF
TRBJ2-1 | . | TRBV28 | many | TGTGCCAGCCTGAGGCCCCTAGGGGTTAGCTACAATGAGCAGTTCTTC | CASLRPLGVSYNEQFF
TRBJ2-3 | . | TRBV7-9 | . | TGTGCCATCCCGAGGGGAGATACGCAGTATTTT | CAIPRGDTQYF
TRBJ2-1 | . | TRBV11-2 | . | TGTGCCAGCAGCTTTCAAGGTTTCTCCTACAATGAGCAGTTCTTC | CASSFQGFSYNEQFF
TRBJ2-5 | TRBD1 | TRBV18 | . | TGTGCCAGCTCAGGAACCGGGACAGGGAGTCAGACCCAGTACTTC | CASSGTGTGSQTQYF
TRBJ2-7 | . | TRBV4-1 | . | TGCGCCAGCAGCCAAGTCCGGGACTTTTTGTACGAGCAGTACTTC | CASSQVRDFLYEQYF
TRBJ2-7 | TRBD1 | TRBV2 | many | TGTGCCAGCAGTGTTGGCCCATGGGACAGCCGTTACGAGCAGTACTTC | CASSVGPWDSRYEQYF
TRBJ2-1 | . | TRBV20-1 | many | TGCAGTGCTAGAGATATGACCATTAGGGGGGATGAGCAGTTCTTC | CSARDMTIRGDEQFF
TRBJ1-5 | TRBD1 | TRBV7-8 | . | TGTGCCAGCAGCTTAGCAGGGACAGTTAAGAATCAGCCCCAGCATTTT | CASSLAGTVKNQPQHF
TRBJ2-1 | . | TRBV12-3/TRBV12-4 | . | TGTGCCAGCAGTTTTGGTCTAGGGGCGGAGTATGAGCAGTTCTTC | CASSFGLGAEYEQFF
TRBJ1-2 | TRBD1 | TRBV29-1 | . | TGCAGCGCGTCGACAGGGGGAGGCTACACCTTC | CSASTGGGYTF
TRBJ2-7 | TRBD1 | TRBV19 | . | TGTGCCAGTAGTATGATGGTGGGACAGCACTACGAGCAGTACTTC | CASSMMVGQHYEQYF
TRBJ1-2 | . | TRBV9 | few | TGTGCCAGCAGCGTAGAGTTCAACTATGGCTACACCTTC | CASSVEFNYGYTF
TRBJ2-7 | . | TRBV7-9 | . | TGTGCCAGCAGCTTAGCCGGACAGAGTACCTACGAGCAGTACTTC | CASSLAGQSTYEQYF
TRBJ2-1 | . | TRBV27 | many | TGTGCCAGCAGTTCCACAGGGTCGGGCAATGAGCAGTTCTTC | CASSSTGSGNEQFF
TRBJ2-3 | . | TRBV19 | . | TGTGCCAGTAGTAGGGATAGAGAGACCGGAATGGCGGAGTTGGCAGATACGCAGTATTTT | CASSRDRETGMAELADTQYF
TRBJ2-7 | TRBD2 | TRBV7-2 | . | TGTGCCAGCAGCCCTGTTGGTAGCGGGAGTTCGGAAGAGCAGTACTTC | CASSPVGSGSSEEQYF
TRBJ1-1 | TRBD1 | TRBV18 | few | TGTGCCAGCTCACCTAAAACAGGGGTGAACACTGAAGCTTTCTTT | CASSPKTGVNTEAFF
TRBJ2-1 | . | TRBV10-3 | . | TGTGCCATCAGTGAGCGAGACAATGAGCGGTTCTTC | CAISERDNERFF
TRBJ2-7 | . | TRBV6-1 | . | TGTGCCAGCACCCCCCACCGGGACGGCAACTACGAGCAGTACTTC | CASTPHRDGNYEQYF
TRBJ2-2 | TRBD1 | TRBV5-6 | . | TGTGCCAGCACTAACACAGGGGGTGCGGCCGGGGAGCTGTTTTTT | CASTNTGGAAGELFF
TRBJ2-1 | . | TRBV5-4 | many | TGTGCCAGCAGCTTATCTGGACTGGGGGGAAACAATGAGCAGTTCTTC | CASSLSGLGGNNEQFF
TRBJ2-1 | TRBD2 | TRBV3-1 | many | TGTGCCAGCAGCCAAGAGGGACTAGCGGTATACAATGAGCAGTTCTTC | CASSQEGLAVYNEQFF
TRBJ2-2 | TRBD1 | TRBV5-1 | few | TGCGCCAGCAGCTATGGACAGGGTTCCGGGGAGCTGTTTTTT | CASSYGQGSGELFF
TRBJ2-7 | TRBD2 | TRBV10-2 | . | TGCGCCAGTAGGGGGCCAGCGGGAGGGTACGAGCAGTACTTC | CASRGPAGGYEQYF
TRBJ2-7 | TRBD2 | TRBV7-2 | . | TGTGCCAGCAGTCCTAAGACTAGCGGCAACCCCTACGAGCAGTACTTC | CASSPKTSGNPYEQYF
TRBJ2-1 | TRBD2 | TRBV15 | . | TGTGCCACCAGCAGTACCATTAGCGGGAAAAAGGGTGAGCAGTTCTTC | CATSSTISGKKGEQFF
TRBJ2-3 | TRBD2 | TRBV27 | many | TGTGCCTGCCATACTAGCGGGAGCGGAGATACGCAGTATTTT | CACHTSGSGDTQYF
TRBJ2-1 | TRBD2 | TRBV11-3 | . | TGTGCCAGCAGTACGGGGGGGACTAGCGGGAGGAGTCCCTACAATGAGCAGTTCTTC | CASSTGGTSGRSPYNEQFF
TRBJ2-5 | . | TRBV11-2 | . | TGTGCCAGCGGCTTAGGAGGGGGAAGAGAGACCCAGTACTTC | CASGLGGGRETQYF
TRBJ1-1 | TRBD1 | TRBV27 | . | TGTGCCAGCAGTCCCGCGGACAGGGGGCTGAGCACTGAAGCTTTCTTT | CASSPADRGLSTEAFF
TRBJ1-1 | . | TRBV5-5 | many | TGTGCCAGCAGCTTGGTCGGAGTCGGGAACACTGAAGCTTTCTTT | CASSLVGVGNTEAFF
TRBJ1-2 | . | TRBV29-1 | . | TGCAGCGTTGTACTGGGGAATAACTATGGCTACACCTTC | CSVVLGNNYGYTF
TRBJ2-5 | . | TRBV18 | many | TGTGCCAGCTCACCGGTTTCTGCAGAGACCCAGTACTTC | CASSPVSAETQYF
TRBJ1-1 | . | TRBV5-6 | many | TGTGCCAGCAGCTCTACGGCCAGGTCCACTGAAGCTTTCTTT | CASSSTARSTEAFF
TRBJ1-6 | TRBD1 | TRBV10-3 | . | TGTGCCATCAGGGACAGGGGGCCATCACCCCTCCACTTT | CAIRDRGPSPLHF
TRBJ2-7 | . | TRBV5-4 | few | TGTGCCAGCAGCGACGACAACTACGAGCAGTACTTC | CASSDDNYEQYF
TRBJ1-5 | . | TRBV20-1 | many | TGCAGTGCTAGAGTCTCGTTAAATCAGCCCCAGCATTTT | CSARVSLNQPQHF
TRBJ2-7 | . | TRBV24-1 | . | TGTGCCACCAGTGATGACTGGCCCGGGCAGTACTTC | CATSDDWPGQYF
TRBJ1-1 | TRBD1 | TRBV12-3/TRBV12-4 | few | TGTGCCAGCAGTCTCCTCCAGGGGGCTTGGACTGAAGCTTTCTTT | CASSLLQGAWTEAFF
TRBJ2-3 | TRBD2 | TRBV20-1 | many | TGCAGTGCAAGCGAAGGGACTAGCGGAGTTCTGGGCACAGATACGCAGTATTTT | CSASEGTSGVLGTDTQYF
TRBJ2-3 | . | TRBV10-1 | . | TGCGCCAGCAGTGACCCTATAGGGGATACGCAGTATTTT | CASSDPIGDTQYF